This TCR beta chain was obtained from a study of blood T cell repertoires in COVID-19. This CDR3 comprises 14 residues. The germline CDR1 and CDR2 sequences are MNHEY and SVGAGI. The V segment lost 6 bases and the J segment 8 bases; nucleotides outside the gene matches: 9. Profiled with immunoSEQ multiplex PCR; TCRdb holds only in-frame clones, not every one. The top ten clones hold 6.5% to 7% of a sample with 200,000 or so clones, roughly 79% of them seen once. Sample: peripheral blood. The chain joins TRBV6-5 to TRBJ1-2; TRBD1 agrees at 10 bases. The receptor was isolated from a human donor with acute or convalescent COVID-19. The donor label of this sample is uncertain. CDR3 nucleotide sequence: TGTGCCAGCAGACACGACAGGGGGCTGGGAGGCTACACCTTC. Its protein is CASRHDRGLGGYTF.